This T cell receptor beta chain was recorded in a study of shared clonotypes between healthy human individuals. As concerns this clone: As yet, its antigen is unknown. The sample holds other DNA sequences that translate to the same CDR3.

Study findings and constraints: Larger estimated richness was generally recorded for naive subsets relative to memory subsets. Sampling was confined to blood; repertoires within tissues likely differ.

Several immunoSEQ plates held equal portions of the genomic DNA taken from each subset. As processed by the authors: In the immunoSEQ data, sequences were junction-only and lacked quality scores, so filtering differed. Some clones are missing from TCRdb's copy, which holds only in-frame ones; the method was immunoSEQ multiplex PCR. V, J and clone size were drawn from that table, and D and trimming were deduced from the DNA. The sample lists some 2,000,000 clones; 85% to 95% were seen once. Specimen: naive CD4+ T cells sorted from blood. Subset noted: CD45RA+ positively selected. The origin of this receptor is a man younger than 35 in good health.

CDR3 protein: CASSIGGSYEQYF. As DNA, the CDR3 is TGTGCCAGTAGTATAGGGGGGTCGTACGAGCAGTACTTC. This chain connects TRBV19 to TRBJ2-7, with D perhaps given as TRBD1 or TRBD2 (5 bases each). V dropped 1 base and J dropped 4 bases, with 8 bases sitting between them. Germline loops: CDR1 LNHDA, CDR2 SQIVND (reference sequence). CDR3 length: 13 residues.